In this sample, the clone carrying this T cell receptor (beta chain) turned up a few times. The antigen is not known. The data were taken from a study of OX40 agonist ivuxolimab in advanced cancers. Overall study context: Every 2 weeks, ivuxolimab was infused into the patients intravenously at between 0.01 and 10 mg/kg. With a range of roughly 20 to 85, age averaged approximately 60 years, and around 83% were male. Study-level results: Fewer expanded clones were found on average in CD4+ than in CD8+ T cells. Dose levels from 0.1 to 3.0 mg/kg saw CD4+ and CD8+ blood T cells expand clonally by week 6.

Germline V gene data show CDR1 as SEHNR and CDR2 as FQNEAQ (reference sequence). Trimming took off 1 base at V and 9 bases at J, with 4 bases between the two ends. The CDR3 sequence is 12 residues long. TCRdb's table, derived via immunoSEQ multiplex PCR, lists solely in-frame clones and lacks some. The profile shows about 58,000 clones, around 90% of them singletons. The chain has TRBV7-9 and TRBJ1-6; D is uncertain. This TCR derives from an adult with an advanced solid tumor such as melanoma, head and neck, liver or kidney cancer. The material was CD4+ or CD8+ T cells sorted from blood, obtained in a trial of the OX40 agonist ivuxolimab. The CDR3 DNA reads as TGTGCCAGCAGCTTAGATAGTTCACCCCTCCACTTT. Encoded protein: CASSLDSSPLHF. The full variable domain, in which reference TRBV7-9 and TRBJ1-6 provide the parts outside the CDR3, is DTGVSQNPRHKITKRGQNVTFRCDPISEHNRLYWYRQTLGQGPEFLTYFQNEAQLEKSRLLSDRFSAERPKGSFSTLEIQRTEQGDSAMYLCASSLDSSPLHFGNGTRLTVT.